The TCR beta chain under discussion was sequenced for a study of STAT3 mutations in large granular lymphocyte leukemia. The assay was immunoSEQ multiplex PCR, and TCRdb's table has in-frame clones only and misses some. The data show under 35,000 clones, approximately 86% seen once. Comments on this clone: As yet, its antigen is unknown.

Study outcomes and limitations: Every T-cell large granular lymphocyte leukemia patient had at least one immunodominant TCR beta clonotype.

Germline V gene sequence: CDR1 SGHTA, CDR2 FQGNSA. The CDR3 runs to 15 residues. The junction had 9 bases not matched to a gene; V was cut back by 3 bases and J by 4 bases. The source is a man between 60 and 75 years old with T-cell large granular lymphocyte leukemia. Some clones in this sample may be carry-over from other donors' samples. This chain joins TRBV7-2 and TRBJ2-7; TRBD2 matches at 7 bases. The specimen sequenced was peripheral blood mononuclear cells. In nucleotides, the CDR3 is TGTGCCAGCAGCTTTGGTCTCGCGGGAGTATACGAGCAGTACTTC. Residues: CASSFGLAGVYEQYF.